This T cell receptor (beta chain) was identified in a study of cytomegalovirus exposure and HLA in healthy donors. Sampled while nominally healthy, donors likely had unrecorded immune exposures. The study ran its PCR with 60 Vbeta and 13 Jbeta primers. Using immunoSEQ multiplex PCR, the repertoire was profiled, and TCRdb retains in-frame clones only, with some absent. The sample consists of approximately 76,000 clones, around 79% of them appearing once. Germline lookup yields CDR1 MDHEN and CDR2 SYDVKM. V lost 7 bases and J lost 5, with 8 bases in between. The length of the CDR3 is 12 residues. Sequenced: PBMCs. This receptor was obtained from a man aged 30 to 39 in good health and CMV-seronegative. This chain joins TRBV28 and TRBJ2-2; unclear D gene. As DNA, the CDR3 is TGTGCCAGCACTTCGCTAACCGGGGAGCTGTTTTTT. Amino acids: CASTSLTGELFF.